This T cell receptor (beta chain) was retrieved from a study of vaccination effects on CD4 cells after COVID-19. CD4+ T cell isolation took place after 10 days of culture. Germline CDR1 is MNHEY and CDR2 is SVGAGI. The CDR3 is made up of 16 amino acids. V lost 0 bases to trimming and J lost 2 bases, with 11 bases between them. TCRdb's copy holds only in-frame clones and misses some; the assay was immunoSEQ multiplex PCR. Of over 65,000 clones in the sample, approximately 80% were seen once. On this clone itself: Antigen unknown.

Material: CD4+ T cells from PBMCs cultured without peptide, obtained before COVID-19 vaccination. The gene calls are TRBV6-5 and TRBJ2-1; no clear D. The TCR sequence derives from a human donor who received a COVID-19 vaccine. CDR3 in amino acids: CASSYSPDLTYNEQFF. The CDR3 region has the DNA TGTGCCAGCAGTTACTCGCCAGACCTTACCTACAATGAGCAGTTCTTC.